This T cell receptor beta chain was profiled in a study of cytomegalovirus exposure and HLA in healthy donors. PCR involved 60 Vbeta and 13 Jbeta primers. Clones were read by immunoSEQ multiplex PCR, and TCRdb kept only the in-frame ones, dropping some. Seen here are about 120,000 clones, around three quarters observed once, and the top ten hold approximately 3.7%. This clone was counted once. This sequence was found in a human donor in good health. The sequenced material came from PBMCs.

CDR3 DNA: TGTGCCAGCAGCTTGACTAGCGGGAGAGAGACCCAGTACTTC. It specifies CASSLTSGRETQYF. The chain couples TRBV7-9 to TRBJ2-5; 12 nucleotides match TRBD2. Trimming at V came to 3 bases and at J to 4 bases, leaving 0 bases not matched to a gene. The CDR3 contains 14 residues. Germline V CDR1 and CDR2: SEHNR, FQNEAQ (reference sequence).